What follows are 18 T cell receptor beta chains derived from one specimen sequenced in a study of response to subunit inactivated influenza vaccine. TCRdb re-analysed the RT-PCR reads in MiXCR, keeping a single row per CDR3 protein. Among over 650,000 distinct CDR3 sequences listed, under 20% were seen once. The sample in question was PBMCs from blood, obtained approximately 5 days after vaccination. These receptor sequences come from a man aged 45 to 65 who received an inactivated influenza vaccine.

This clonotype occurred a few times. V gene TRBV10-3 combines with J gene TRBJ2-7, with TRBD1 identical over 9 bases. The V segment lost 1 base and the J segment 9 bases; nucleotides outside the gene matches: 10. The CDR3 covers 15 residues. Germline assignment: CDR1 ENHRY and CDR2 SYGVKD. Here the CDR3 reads CAISEYRDRDFVQYF. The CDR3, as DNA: TGTGCCATCAGTGAGTACCGGGACAGGGACTTTGTGCAGTACTTC.

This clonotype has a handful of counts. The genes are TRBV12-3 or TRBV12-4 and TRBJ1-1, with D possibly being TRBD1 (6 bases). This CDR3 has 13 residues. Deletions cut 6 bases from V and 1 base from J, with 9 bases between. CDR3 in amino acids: CASRRTENTEAFF. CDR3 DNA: TGTGCCAGCAGGAGGACAGAGAACACTGAAGCTTTCTTT.

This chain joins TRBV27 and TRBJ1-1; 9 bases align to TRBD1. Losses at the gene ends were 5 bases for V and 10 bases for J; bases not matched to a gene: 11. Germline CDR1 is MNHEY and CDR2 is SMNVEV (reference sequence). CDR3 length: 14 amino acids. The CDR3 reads CASSSRQGGLGAFF. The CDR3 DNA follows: TGTGCCAGCAGTAGTCGACAGGGGGGTTTGGGAGCTTTCTTT.

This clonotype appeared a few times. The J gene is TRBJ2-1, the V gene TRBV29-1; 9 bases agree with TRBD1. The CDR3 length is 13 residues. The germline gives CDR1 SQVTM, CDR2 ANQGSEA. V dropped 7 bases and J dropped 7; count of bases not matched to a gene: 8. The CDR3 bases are TGCAGCGCAAGGACAGGGGAGGTGAATGAGCAGTTCTTC. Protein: CSARTGEVNEQFF.

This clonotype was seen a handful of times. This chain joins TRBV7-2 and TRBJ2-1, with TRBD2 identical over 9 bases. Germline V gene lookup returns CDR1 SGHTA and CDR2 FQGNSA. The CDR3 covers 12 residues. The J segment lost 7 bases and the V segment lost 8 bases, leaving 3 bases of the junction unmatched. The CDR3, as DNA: TGTGCCAGCGCGGGGGGGCTTAATGAGCAGTTCTTC. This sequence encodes CASAGGLNEQFF.

CDR3 sequence (DNA): TGTGCCAGCAGCCGGACTAGCGGGAGGATCCAACTCTCCTACAATGAGCAGTTCTTC. It encodes CASSRTSGRIQLSYNEQFF. The V call is TRBV4-2, the J call TRBJ2-1; 14 bases agree with TRBD2. Germline loops: CDR1 LGHNA, CDR2 YNFKEQ. The junction had 8 bases not matched to a gene; V was cut back by 4 bases and J by 0 bases. The CDR3 is 19 amino acids.

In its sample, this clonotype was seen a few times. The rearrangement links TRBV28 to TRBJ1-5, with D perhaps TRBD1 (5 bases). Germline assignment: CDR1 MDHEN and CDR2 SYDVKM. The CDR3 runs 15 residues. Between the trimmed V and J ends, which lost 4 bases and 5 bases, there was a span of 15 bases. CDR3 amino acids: CASSSSGHFDQPQHF. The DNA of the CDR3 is TGTGCCAGCAGTTCGTCCGGACATTTTGATCAGCCCCAGCATTTT.

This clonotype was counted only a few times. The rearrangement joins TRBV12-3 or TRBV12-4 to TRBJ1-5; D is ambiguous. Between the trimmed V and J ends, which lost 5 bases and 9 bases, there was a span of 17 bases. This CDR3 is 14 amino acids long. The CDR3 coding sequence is TGTGCCAGCAGTCTAGGACCGTCCGGGCCGCCCCAGCATTTT. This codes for CASSLGPSGPPQHF.

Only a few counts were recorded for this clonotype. CDR3 protein: CASRAGARETQYF. The CDR3 DNA follows: TGTGCCAGCAGGGCGGGGGCCAGAGAGACCCAGTACTTC. This rearrangement joins TRBV2 to TRBJ2-5; the D gene is possibly TRBD2 (7 bases). Germline CDR1 and CDR2: SNHLY and FYNNEI. V was cut by 6 bases and J by 4 bases, with 12 bases left in between. This CDR3 has 13 amino acids.

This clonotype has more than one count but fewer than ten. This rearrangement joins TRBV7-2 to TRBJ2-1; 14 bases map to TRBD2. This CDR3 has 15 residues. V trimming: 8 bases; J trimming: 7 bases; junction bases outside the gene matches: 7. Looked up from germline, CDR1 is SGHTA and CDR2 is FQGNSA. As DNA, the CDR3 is TGTGCCAGCGGACGACTAGCGGGAGGGGTTAATGAGCAGTTCTTC. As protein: CASGRLAGGVNEQFF.

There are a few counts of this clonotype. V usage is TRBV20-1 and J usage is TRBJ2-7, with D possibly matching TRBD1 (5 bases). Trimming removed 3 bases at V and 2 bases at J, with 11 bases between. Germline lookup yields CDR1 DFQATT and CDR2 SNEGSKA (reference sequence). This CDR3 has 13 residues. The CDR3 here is CSASDSRAYEQYF. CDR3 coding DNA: TGCAGTGCTAGCGATAGCAGGGCCTACGAGCAGTACTTC.

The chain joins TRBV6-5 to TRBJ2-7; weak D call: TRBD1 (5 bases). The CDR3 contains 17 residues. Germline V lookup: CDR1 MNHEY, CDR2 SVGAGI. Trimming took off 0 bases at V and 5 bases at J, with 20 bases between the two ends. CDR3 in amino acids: CASSYSEADMTVDEQYF. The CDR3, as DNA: TGTGCCAGCAGTTACTCGGAAGCCGACATGACAGTAGACGAGCAGTACTTC.

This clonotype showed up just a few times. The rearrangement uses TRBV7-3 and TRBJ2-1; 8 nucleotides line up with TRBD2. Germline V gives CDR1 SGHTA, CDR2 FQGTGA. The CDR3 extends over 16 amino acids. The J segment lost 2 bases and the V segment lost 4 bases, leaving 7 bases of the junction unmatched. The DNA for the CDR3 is TGTGCCAGCAGCTCAAGGCGGGGGGCGGCCTACAATGAGCAGTTCTTC. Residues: CASSSRRGAAYNEQFF.

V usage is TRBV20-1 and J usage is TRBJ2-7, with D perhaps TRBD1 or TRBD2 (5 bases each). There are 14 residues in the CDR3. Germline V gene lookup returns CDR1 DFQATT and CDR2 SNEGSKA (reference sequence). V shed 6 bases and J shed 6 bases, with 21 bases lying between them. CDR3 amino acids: CSAPDSSGTGEQYF. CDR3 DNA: TGCAGTGCGCCGGACTCCTCCGGGACCGGCGAGCAGTACTTC.

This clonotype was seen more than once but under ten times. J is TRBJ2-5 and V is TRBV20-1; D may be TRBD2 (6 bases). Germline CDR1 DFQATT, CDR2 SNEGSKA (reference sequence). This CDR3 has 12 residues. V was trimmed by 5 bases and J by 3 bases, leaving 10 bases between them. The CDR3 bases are TGCAGTGCTCTCCGACTAGAAGAGACCCAGTACTTC. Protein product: CSALRLEETQYF.

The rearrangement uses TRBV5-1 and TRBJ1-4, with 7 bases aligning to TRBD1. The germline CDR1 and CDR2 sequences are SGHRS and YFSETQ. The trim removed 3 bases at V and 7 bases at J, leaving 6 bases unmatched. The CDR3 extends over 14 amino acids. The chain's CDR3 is CASSSRQGGEKLFF. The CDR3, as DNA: TGCGCCAGCAGCTCAAGACAGGGAGGTGAAAAACTGTTTTTT.

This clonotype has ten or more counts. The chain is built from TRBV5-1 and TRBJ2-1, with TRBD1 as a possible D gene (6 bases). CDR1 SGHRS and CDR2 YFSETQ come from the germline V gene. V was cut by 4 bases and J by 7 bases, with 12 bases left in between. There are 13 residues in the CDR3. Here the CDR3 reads CASSIQGMNEQFF. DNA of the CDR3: TGCGCCAGCAGCATACAGGGAATGAATGAGCAGTTCTTC.

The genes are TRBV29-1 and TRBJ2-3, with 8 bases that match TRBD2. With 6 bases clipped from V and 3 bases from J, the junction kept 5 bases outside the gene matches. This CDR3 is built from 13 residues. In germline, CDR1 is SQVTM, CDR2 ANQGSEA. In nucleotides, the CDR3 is TGCAGCGTAGCGGGAGTCATAACAGATACGCAGTATTTT. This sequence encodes CSVAGVITDTQYF.